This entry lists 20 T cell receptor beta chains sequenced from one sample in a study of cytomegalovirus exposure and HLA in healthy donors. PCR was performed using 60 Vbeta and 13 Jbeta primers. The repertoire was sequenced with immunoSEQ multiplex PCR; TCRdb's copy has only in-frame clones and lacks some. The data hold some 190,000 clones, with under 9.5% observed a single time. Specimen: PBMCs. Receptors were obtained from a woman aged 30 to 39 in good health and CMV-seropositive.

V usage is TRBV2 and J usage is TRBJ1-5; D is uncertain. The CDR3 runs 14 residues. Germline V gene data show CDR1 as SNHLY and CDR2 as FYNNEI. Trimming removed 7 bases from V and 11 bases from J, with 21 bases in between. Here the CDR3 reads CASKGSEGRRAQHF. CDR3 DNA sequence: TGTGCCAGCAAAGGGAGTGAAGGGAGGAGGGCCCAGCATTTT.

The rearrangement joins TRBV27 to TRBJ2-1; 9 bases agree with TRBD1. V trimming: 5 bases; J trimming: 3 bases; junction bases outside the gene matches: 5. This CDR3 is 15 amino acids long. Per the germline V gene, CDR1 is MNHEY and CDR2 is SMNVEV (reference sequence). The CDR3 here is CASSTGTGYYNEQFF. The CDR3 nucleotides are TGTGCCAGCAGTACCGGGACAGGGTACTACAATGAGCAGTTCTTC.

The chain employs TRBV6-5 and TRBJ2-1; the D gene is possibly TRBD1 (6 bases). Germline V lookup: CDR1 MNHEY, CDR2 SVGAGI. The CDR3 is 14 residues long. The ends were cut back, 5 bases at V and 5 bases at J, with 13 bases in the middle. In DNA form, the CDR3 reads TGTGCCAGCAGTAAGGCGGACAGCCACAATGAGCAGTTCTTC. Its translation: CASSKADSHNEQFF.

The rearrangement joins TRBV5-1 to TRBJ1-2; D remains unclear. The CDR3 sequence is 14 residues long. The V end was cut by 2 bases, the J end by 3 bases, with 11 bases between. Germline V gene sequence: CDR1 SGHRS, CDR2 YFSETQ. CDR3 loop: CASSFVGADYGYTF. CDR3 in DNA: TGCGCCAGCAGCTTTGTGGGAGCGGACTATGGCTACACCTTC.

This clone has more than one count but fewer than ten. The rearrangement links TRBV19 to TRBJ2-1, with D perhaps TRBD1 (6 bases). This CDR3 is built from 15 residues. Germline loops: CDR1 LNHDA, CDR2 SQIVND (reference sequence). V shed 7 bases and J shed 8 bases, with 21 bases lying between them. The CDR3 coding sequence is TGTGCCAGTACCGTCAGTCGAGGCGCAGGGGATGAGCAGTTCTTC. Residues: CASTVSRGAGDEQFF.

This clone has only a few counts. CDR3 loop: CAWRGQGAYEQYF. CDR3 nucleotides: TGTGCCTGGAGAGGACAGGGGGCATACGAGCAGTACTTC. The chain combines TRBV30 with TRBJ2-5, with 11 bases lining up with TRBD1. The DNA end lines up better with TRBJ2-7; the J call may be wrong. Germline V gene sequence: CDR1 GTSNPN, CDR2 SVGIG (reference sequence). The CDR3 sequence is 13 residues long.

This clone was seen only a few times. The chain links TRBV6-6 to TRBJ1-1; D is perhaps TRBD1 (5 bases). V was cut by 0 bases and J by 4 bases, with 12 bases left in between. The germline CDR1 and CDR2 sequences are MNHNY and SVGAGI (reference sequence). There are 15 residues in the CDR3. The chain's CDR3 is CASSYSGATGTEAFF. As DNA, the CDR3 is TGTGCCAGCAGTTACTCTGGGGCTACTGGCACTGAAGCTTTCTTT.

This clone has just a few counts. CDR3 sequence reads: CASSFGQGYSYEQYF. The CDR3 coding sequence is TGTGCCAGCAGCTTCGGGCAGGGCTACTCCTACGAGCAGTACTTC. The chain links TRBV5-4 to TRBJ2-7; D is possibly TRBD1 (5 bases). Germline V gene data show CDR1 as SGHNT and CDR2 as YYREEE (reference sequence). V shed 2 bases and J shed 0 bases, with 12 bases lying between them. The CDR3 length is 15 residues.

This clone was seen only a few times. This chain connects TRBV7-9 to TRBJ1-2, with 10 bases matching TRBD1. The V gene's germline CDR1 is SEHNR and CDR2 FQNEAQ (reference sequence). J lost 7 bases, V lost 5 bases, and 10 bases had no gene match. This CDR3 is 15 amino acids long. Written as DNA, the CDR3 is TGTGCCAGCAGCCGCCCCGGACAGGGGGAGGTTGGCTACACCTTC. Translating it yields CASSRPGQGEVGYTF. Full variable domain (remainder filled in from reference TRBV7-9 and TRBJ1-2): DTGVSQNPRHKITKRGQNVTFRCDPISEHNRLYWYRQTLGQGPEFLTYFQNEAQLEKSRLLSDRFSAERPKGSFSTLEIQRTEQGDSAMYLCASSRPGQGEVGYTFGSGTRLTVV.

The CDR3 here is CASSAGTGGNTIYF. DNA of the CDR3: TGTGCCAGCAGTGCCGGGACAGGGGGAAACACCATATATTTT. V is TRBV2 and J is TRBJ1-3, with 9 bases aligning to TRBD1. The V gene's germline CDR1 is SNHLY and CDR2 FYNNEI. The CDR3 runs 14 residues. V trimming: 4 bases; J trimming: 4 bases; junction bases outside the gene matches: 2. Complete variable domain (other parts from reference TRBV2 and TRBJ1-3): EPEVTQTPSHQVTQMGQEVILRCVPISNHLYFYWYRQILGQKVEFLVSFYNNEISEKSEIFDDQFSVERPDGSNFTLKIRSTKLEDSAMYFCASSAGTGGNTIYFGEGSWLTVV.

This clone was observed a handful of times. CDR3 loop: CASSRTAGGTEAFF. DNA of the CDR3: TGTGCCAGCAGTCGGACGGCCGGGGGAACTGAAGCTTTCTTT. This chain uses TRBV2 with TRBJ1-1, with TRBD1 as a possible D gene (5 bases). This CDR3 spans 14 amino acids. V dropped 5 bases and J dropped 5 bases, with 15 bases sitting between them. Germline CDR1 and CDR2: SNHLY and FYNNEI.

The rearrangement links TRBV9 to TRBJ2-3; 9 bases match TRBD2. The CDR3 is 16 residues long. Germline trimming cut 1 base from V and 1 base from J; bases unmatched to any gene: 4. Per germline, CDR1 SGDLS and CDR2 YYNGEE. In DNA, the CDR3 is TGTGCCAGCAGCGTATTCTCTAGCGGGGGCACAGATACGCAGTATTTT. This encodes CASSVFSSGGTDTQYF.

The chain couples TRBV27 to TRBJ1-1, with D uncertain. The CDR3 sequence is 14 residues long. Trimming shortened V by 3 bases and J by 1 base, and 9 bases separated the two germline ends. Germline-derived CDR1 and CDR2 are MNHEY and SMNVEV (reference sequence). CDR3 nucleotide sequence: TGTGCCAGCAGTTTGGTCGGGTCGAACACTGAAGCTTTCTTT. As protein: CASSLVGSNTEAFF.

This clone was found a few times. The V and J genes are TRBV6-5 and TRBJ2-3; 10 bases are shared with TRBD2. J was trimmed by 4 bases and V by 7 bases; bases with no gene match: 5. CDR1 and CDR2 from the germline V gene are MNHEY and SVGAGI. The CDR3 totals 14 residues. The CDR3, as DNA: TGTGCCAGCATTCCAGCGGGAGGGGCAGATACGCAGTATTTT. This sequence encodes CASIPAGGADTQYF.

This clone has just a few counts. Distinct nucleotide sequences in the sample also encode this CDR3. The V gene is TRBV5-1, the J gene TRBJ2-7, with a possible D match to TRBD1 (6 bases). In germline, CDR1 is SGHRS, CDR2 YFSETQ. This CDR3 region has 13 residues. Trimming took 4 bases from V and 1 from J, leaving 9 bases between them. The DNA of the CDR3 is TGCGCCAGCAGCCCGGACAGTTCCTACGAGCAGTACTTC. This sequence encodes CASSPDSSYEQYF.

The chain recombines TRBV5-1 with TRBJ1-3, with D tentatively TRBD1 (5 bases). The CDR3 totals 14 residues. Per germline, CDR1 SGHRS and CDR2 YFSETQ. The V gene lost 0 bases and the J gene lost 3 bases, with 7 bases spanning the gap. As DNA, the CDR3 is TGCGCCAGCAGCTTGGCAGGGAATGGAAACACCATATATTTT. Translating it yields CASSLAGNGNTIYF. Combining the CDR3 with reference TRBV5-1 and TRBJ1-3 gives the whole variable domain KAGVTQTPRYLIKTRGQQVTLSCSPISGHRSVSWYQQTPGQGLQFLFEYFSETQRNKGNFPGRFSGRQFSNSRSEMNVSTLELGDSALYLCASSLAGNGNTIYFGEGSWLTVV.

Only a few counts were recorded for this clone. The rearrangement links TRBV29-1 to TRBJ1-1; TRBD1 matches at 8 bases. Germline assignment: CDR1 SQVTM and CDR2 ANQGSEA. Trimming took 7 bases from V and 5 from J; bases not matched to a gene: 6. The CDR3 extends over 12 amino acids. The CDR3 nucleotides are TGCAGCGGTAGGACAGGGAGGACTGAAGCTTTCTTT. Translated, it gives CSGRTGRTEAFF.

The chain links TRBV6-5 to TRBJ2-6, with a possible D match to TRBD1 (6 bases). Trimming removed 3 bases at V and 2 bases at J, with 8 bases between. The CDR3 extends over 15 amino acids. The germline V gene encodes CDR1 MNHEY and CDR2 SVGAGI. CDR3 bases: TGTGCCAGCAGTTATGGACAGACTGGGGCCAACGTCCTGACTTTC. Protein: CASSYGQTGANVLTF.

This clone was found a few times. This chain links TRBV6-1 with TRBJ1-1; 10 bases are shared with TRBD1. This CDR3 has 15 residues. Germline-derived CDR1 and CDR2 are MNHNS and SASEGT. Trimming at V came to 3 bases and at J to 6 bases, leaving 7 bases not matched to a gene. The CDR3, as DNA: TGTGCCAGCAGTGATCCGGACAGGGGGTGGGCTGAAGCTTTCTTT. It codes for CASSDPDRGWAEAFF.

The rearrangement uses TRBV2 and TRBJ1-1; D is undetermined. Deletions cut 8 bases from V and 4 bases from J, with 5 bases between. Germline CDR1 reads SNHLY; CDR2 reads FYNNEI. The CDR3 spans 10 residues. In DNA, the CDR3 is TGTGCCAGCTGGAGCACTGAAGCTTTCTTT. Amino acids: CASWSTEAFF.